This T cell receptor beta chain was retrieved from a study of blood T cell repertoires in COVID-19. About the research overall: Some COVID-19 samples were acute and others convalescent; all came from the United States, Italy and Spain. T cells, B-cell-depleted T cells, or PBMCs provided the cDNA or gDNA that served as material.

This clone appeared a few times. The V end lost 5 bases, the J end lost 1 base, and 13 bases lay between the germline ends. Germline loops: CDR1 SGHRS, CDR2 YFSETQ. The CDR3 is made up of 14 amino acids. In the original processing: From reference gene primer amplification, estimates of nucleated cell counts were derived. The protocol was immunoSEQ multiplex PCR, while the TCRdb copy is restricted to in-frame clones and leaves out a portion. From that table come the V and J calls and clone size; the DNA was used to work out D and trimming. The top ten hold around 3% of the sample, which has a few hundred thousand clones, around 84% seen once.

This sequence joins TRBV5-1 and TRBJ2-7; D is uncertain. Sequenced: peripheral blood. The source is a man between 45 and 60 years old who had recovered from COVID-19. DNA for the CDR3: TGCGCCAGCAGAACGGCAATGACATCCTACGAGCAGTACTTC. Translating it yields CASRTAMTSYEQYF. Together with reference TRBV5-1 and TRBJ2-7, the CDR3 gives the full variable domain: KAGVTQTPRYLIKTRGQQVTLSCSPISGHRSVSWYQQTPGQGLQFLFEYFSETQRNKGNFPGRFSGRQFSNSRSEMNVSTLELGDSALYLCASRTAMTSYEQYFGPGTRLTVT.